This T cell receptor beta chain was captured by sequencing in a study of blood T cell repertoires in COVID-19. Study information: Sample material is recorded as cDNA or gDNA derived from T cells, B-cell-depleted T cells, or PBMCs.

The germline V gene encodes CDR1 MNHEY and CDR2 SMNVEV (reference sequence). CDR3 length: 14 residues. V gave up 5 bases and J gave up 2 bases, with 12 bases separating them. This clone turned up a few times. Profiled with immunoSEQ multiplex PCR; TCRdb holds only in-frame clones, not every one. Seen here are roughly 25,000 clones, more than 75% observed once, and the top ten hold less than 10%. The V call is TRBV27, the J call TRBJ2-5, with D tentatively TRBD1 (6 bases). Material for sequencing was peripheral blood. The sequence was obtained from a man over 45 with active COVID-19. CDR3 in DNA: TGTGCCAGCAGTGGTCGTAGGGGGCAAGAGACCCAGTACTTC. This codes for CASSGRRGQETQYF.